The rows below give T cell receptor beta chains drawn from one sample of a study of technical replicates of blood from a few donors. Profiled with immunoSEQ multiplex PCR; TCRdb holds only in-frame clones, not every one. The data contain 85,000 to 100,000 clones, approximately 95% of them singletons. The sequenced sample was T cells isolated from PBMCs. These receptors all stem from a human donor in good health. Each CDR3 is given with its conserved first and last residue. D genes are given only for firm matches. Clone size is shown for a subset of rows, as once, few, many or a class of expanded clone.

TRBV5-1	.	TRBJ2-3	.	TGCGCCAGCAGCTATGAGCTAAATACGCAGTATTTT	CASSYELNTQYF
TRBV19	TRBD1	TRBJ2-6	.	TGTGCCAGTACCAGGACAGGGGGTTCTGGGGCCAACGTCCTGACTTTC	CASTRTGGSGANVLTF
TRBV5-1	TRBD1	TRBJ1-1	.	TGCGCCAGCAGCTTGGACTTATTGGGACAGGGCGCTGAAGCTTTCTTT	CASSLDLLGQGAEAFF
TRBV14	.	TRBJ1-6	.	TGTGCCAGCAGCCAAGACTGGGGAGGAGGATCACCCCTCCACTTT	CASSQDWGGGSPLHF
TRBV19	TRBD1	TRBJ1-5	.	TGTGCCAGTACCAGACAGGGTTGGTATAGCAATCAGCCCCAGCATTTT	CASTRQGWYSNQPQHF
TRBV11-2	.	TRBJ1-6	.	TGTGCCAGCAGCTTAGGGACAGCCGAGGTTTCACCCCTCCACTTT	CASSLGTAEVSPLHF
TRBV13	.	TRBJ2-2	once	TGTGCCAGCAGCCTTCGGACACACCCGAACACCGGGGAGCTGTTTTTT	CASSLRTHPNTGELFF
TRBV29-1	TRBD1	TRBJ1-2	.	TGCAGCGTTCCTCGGACAGGCCCGAACTATGGCTACACCTTC	CSVPRTGPNYGYTF
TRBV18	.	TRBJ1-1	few	TGTGCCAGCTCACCTCCGGGAACGACTGAAGCTTTCTTT	CASSPPGTTEAFF
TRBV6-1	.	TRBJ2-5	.	TGTGCCAGCAGTGAAGCTATGGTCCGGGAGACCCAGTACTTC	CASSEAMVRETQYF
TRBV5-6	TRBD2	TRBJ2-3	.	TGTGCCAGCAGCTCCTGGACTAGCGGGAGTTTTGCTGGGGGTACGCAGTATTTT	CASSSWTSGSFAGGTQYF
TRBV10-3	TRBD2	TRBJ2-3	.	TGTGCCATCAATTCCGGACTAGCTGCAGATACGCAGTATTTT	CAINSGLAADTQYF
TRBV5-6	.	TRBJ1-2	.	TGTGCCAGCAGCTTGGTAGTGGCTAACTATGGCTACACCTTC	CASSLVVANYGYTF
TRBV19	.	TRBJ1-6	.	TGTGCCAGTAGTATCTTGTCAGGGTCCGGGAATTCACCCCTCCACTTT	CASSILSGSGNSPLHF
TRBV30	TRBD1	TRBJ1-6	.	TGTGCCTGGAGTGTATTGGGACAGGAAAACTCCTATAATTCACCCCTCCACTTT	CAWSVLGQENSYNSPLHF
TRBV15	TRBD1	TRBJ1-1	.	TGTGCCACCAGCAGAGATCAGGGGGTGGAAGCTTTCTTT	CATSRDQGVEAFF
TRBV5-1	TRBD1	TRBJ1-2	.	TGCGCCAGCAGCGTTCAACAGGGGGCTAATGGCTACACCTTC	CASSVQQGANGYTF
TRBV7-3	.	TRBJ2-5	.	TGTGCCAGCAGCTTTCGGGGGACCCTTCAAGAGACCCAGTACTTC	CASSFRGTLQETQYF
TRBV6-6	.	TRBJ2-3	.	TGTGCCAGCAGCGGACAGAAGGATCCAGATACGCAGTATTTT	CASSGQKDPDTQYF
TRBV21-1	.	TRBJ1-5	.	TGTGCCAGCAGCAAGCTAGGCAGCGACAATCAGCCCCAGCATTTT	CASSKLGSDNQPQHF
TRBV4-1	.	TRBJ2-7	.	TGCGCCAGCAGCCAAGATACTTTGGGGGGAAGACGCTACGAGCAGTACTTC	CASSQDTLGGRRYEQYF
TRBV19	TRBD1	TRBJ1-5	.	TGTGCCAGTAATGACAGGGGGCGAAGTCAGCCCCAGCATTTT	CASNDRGRSQPQHF
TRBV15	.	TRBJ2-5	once	TGTGCCACCAGCACCCGACGGCTCGGGGAGGAGAAGGAGACCCAGTACTTC	CATSTRRLGEEKETQYF
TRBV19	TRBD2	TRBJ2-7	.	TGTGCCAGTAGTCCTGGGACTAGCGGGACGTTGAAGGAGCAGTACTTC	CASSPGTSGTLKEQYF
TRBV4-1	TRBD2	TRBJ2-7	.	TGCGCCAGCAGCCAGGGGGAGGGAAACTTTTACGAGCAGTACTTC	CASSQGEGNFYEQYF
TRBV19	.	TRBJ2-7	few	TGTGCCAGTACTTACGGGAAGAACTACGAGCAGTACTTC	CASTYGKNYEQYF
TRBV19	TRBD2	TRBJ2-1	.	TGTGCCAGTAGTATTGTTGGGACTAGCGGGAACAATGAGCAGTTCTTC	CASSIVGTSGNNEQFF
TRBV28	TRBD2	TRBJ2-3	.	TGTGCCAGCAGATATGGGACTAGCGGGAGGAGTGGGGCAGATACGCAGTATTTT	CASRYGTSGRSGADTQYF
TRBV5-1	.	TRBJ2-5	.	TGCGCCAGCAGCTTGGATCGGGAGCCCCCACCAAAGGGGGAGACCCAGTACTTC	CASSLDREPPPKGETQYF
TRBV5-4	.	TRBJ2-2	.	TGTGCCAGCAGCTTCCGAGACCTGCACAGGGAGAACACCGGGGAGCTGTTTTTT	CASSFRDLHRENTGELFF
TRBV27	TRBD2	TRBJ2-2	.	TGTGCCAGCAGACCGGGACTAGCGGGATCCGGGGAGCTGTTTTTT	CASRPGLAGSGELFF
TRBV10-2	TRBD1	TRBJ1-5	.	TGCGCCAGCAGTGGTGGAGACAGGGTCGGCAATCAGCCCCAGCATTTT	CASSGGDRVGNQPQHF
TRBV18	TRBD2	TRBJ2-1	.	TGTGCCAGCTCACCTTTCGGGACTAGCGGCAATGAGCAGTTCTTC	CASSPFGTSGNEQFF